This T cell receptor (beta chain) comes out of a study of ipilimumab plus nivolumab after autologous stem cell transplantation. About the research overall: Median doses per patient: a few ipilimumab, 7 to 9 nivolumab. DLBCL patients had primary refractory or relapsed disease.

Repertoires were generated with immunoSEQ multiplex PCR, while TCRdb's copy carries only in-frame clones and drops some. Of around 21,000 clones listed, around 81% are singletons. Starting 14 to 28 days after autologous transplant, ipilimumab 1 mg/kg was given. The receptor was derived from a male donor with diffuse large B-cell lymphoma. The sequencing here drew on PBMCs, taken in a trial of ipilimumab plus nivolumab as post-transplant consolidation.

The CDR3: CASAQGLAYEQYF. CDR3 sequence (DNA): TGTGCCAGCGCTCAGGGATTGGCCTACGAGCAGTACTTC. V and J are TRBV7-9 and TRBJ2-7, with a possible D match to TRBD1 (5 bases). Trimming pared 8 bases from V and 2 bases from J, leaving 13 bases between. The CDR3 has 13 amino acids. CDR1 and CDR2 from the germline V gene are SEHNR and FQNEAQ (reference sequence).